The 30 T cell receptor beta chains given below trace back to one sample, sequenced in a study of blood T cell repertoires in COVID-19. Only in-frame clones appear in the TCRdb table, and some are missing; sequencing was by immunoSEQ multiplex PCR. This table has over 250,000 clones, 85% to 90% appearing once. Sequencing was carried out using peripheral blood. The source is a human donor in a cohort sampled during active COVID-19.

The J gene is TRBJ2-2, the V gene TRBV19; possibly TRBD2 for D (6 bases). The germline V and J ends were trimmed by 7 bases and 3 bases, with 15 bases remaining between them. Per germline, CDR1 LNHDA and CDR2 SQIVND (reference sequence). CDR3 length: 15 amino acids. CDR3 residues: CASTPRGLDTGELFF. CDR3 nucleotide sequence: TGTGCCAGTACCCCGCGGGGTCTAGACACCGGGGAGCTGTTTTTT.

This chain joins TRBV18 and TRBJ1-5, with 7 bases that match TRBD1. The length of the CDR3 is 12 residues. Germline lookup yields CDR1 KGHSH and CDR2 LQKENI. Losses at the gene ends were 5 bases for V and 10 bases for J; bases not matched to a gene: 5. The CDR3 loop is CASSSDRVPQHF. CDR3 nucleotides: TGTGCCAGCTCATCCGACAGGGTCCCCCAGCATTTT.

The chain couples TRBV7-8 to TRBJ2-5; D may be TRBD1 (6 bases). V was cut by 3 bases and J by 2 bases, with 19 bases left in between. The CDR3 loop spans 17 amino acids. Germline lookup yields CDR1 SGHVS and CDR2 FQNEAQ. In DNA form, the CDR3 reads TGTGCCAGCAGCTTTTATCCGGCAGGGGCGGCTCAAGAGACCCAGTACTTC. This gives the protein CASSFYPAGAAQETQYF.

The genes are TRBV27 and TRBJ1-1; perhaps TRBD1 as D (6 bases). In germline, CDR1 is MNHEY, CDR2 SMNVEV (reference sequence). The CDR3 has 15 amino acids. Trimming took off 4 bases at V and 7 bases at J, with 19 bases between the two ends. CDR3 loop: CASSSQGAGAGEAFF. The CDR3 DNA reads TGTGCCAGCAGTTCACAGGGCGCGGGTGCTGGTGAAGCTTTCTTT.

The V gene is TRBV14, the J gene TRBJ2-2, with D perhaps matching TRBD2 (6 bases). This CDR3 is 17 amino acids long. Germline V gives CDR1 SGHDN, CDR2 FVKESK. V lost 3 bases, J lost 6 bases, and 20 bases lay in between. The CDR3 loop is CASSQLAGRDGSGELFF. The CDR3 DNA reads as TGTGCCAGCAGCCAGCTGGCCGGGCGGGATGGATCCGGGGAGCTGTTTTTT.

The chain is built from TRBV29-1 and TRBJ1-5; 7 bases agree with TRBD1. Germline V CDR1 and CDR2: SQVTM, ANQGSEA. The trim removed 3 bases at V and 8 bases at J, leaving 7 bases unmatched. The CDR3 sequence is 13 residues long. The CDR3 loop is CSVDEGAGEPQHF. The CDR3 DNA reads as TGCAGCGTTGACGAGGGGGCTGGGGAGCCCCAGCATTTT.

The chain joins TRBV11-2 to TRBJ2-5; TRBD2 agrees at 10 bases. The CDR3 length is 15 residues. V lost 1 base, J lost 2 bases, and 1 base stayed unmatched. Looked up from germline, CDR1 is SGHAT and CDR2 is FQNNGV. The CDR3 DNA is TGTGCCAGCAGCTTAGCACTAGCGGGGCAAGAGACCCAGTACTTC. It yields the protein CASSLALAGQETQYF.

The V gene is TRBV19, the J gene TRBJ2-7, with D possibly being TRBD2 (5 bases). The CDR3 is 12 residues long. The germline CDR1 and CDR2 sequences are LNHDA and SQIVND (reference sequence). V was pared by 4 bases and J by 9 bases, with 13 bases between. The CDR3 nucleotides are TGTGCCAGTAGTACGAGTTCCGGGGTGCAGTACTTC. This codes for CASSTSSGVQYF.

Regarding this clone: Other DNA sequences in this specimen translate into the identical CDR3. The V gene is TRBV5-6, the J gene TRBJ1-2, with D possibly matching TRBD1 (5 bases). The germline V gene has CDR1 SGHDT and CDR2 YYEEEE. Trimming pared 1 base from V and 8 bases from J, leaving 12 bases between. This CDR3 comprises 13 residues. The CDR3 nucleotides read TGTGCCAGCAGCTTGAGGCAGGGCGACGGCTACACCTTC. Protein: CASSLRQGDGYTF. Looking up the rest from reference TRBV5-6 and TRBJ1-2 gives the full variable domain: DAGVTQSPTHLIKTRGQQVTLRCSPKSGHDTVSWYQQALGQGPQFIFQYYEEEERQRGNFPDRFSGHQFPNYSSELNVNALLLGDSALYLCASSLRQGDGYTFGSGTRLTVV.

Remarks on this clone: The same CDR3 can be traced to other DNA sequences in this sample. The V gene is TRBV18, the J gene TRBJ1-2; 7 positions match TRBD1. The ends lost 5 bases at V and 4 bases at J; junction bases unmatched: 1. Germline CDR1 KGHSH, CDR2 LQKENI. The CDR3 covers 12 residues. CDR3 protein: CASSRDSYGYTF. The CDR3 nucleotides are TGTGCCAGCTCAAGGGACAGCTATGGCTACACCTTC.

The V and J genes are TRBV30 and TRBJ1-2; D might be TRBD1 (5 bases). The germline CDR1 and CDR2 sequences are GTSNPN and SVGIG (reference sequence). V was shortened by 2 bases and J by 7 bases, with 11 bases between the two germline ends. CDR3 size: 12 residues. CDR3 nucleotide sequence: TGTGCCTGGAGTTTCGGGGGTGGTGGCTACACCTTC. Translated: CAWSFGGGGYTF. The whole variable domain, filled in from reference TRBV30 and TRBJ1-2, reads SQTIHQWPATLVQPVGSPLSLECTVEGTSNPNLYWYRQAAGRGLQLLFYSVGIGQISSEVPQNLSASRPQDRQFILSSKKLLLSDSGFYLCAWSFGGGGYTFGSGTRLTVV.

The V gene is TRBV7-9, the J gene TRBJ2-2; the D gene is possibly TRBD2 (6 bases). The CDR3 spans 13 residues. CDR1 is SEHNR, CDR2 FQNEAQ, per germline (reference sequence). V lost 3 bases to trimming and J lost 7 bases, with 9 bases between them. The CDR3 sequence: CASSLREVGELFF. CDR3 coding DNA: TGTGCCAGCAGCTTGAGGGAGGTCGGGGAGCTGTTTTTT.

V and J are TRBV27 and TRBJ1-2; D is possibly TRBD1 (6 bases). V lost 6 bases to trimming and J lost 6 bases, with 14 bases between them. The CDR3 spans 13 residues. Germline values: CDR1 MNHEY, CDR2 SMNVEV (reference sequence). CDR3 nucleotides: TGTGCCAGCAGGACACAGGGAAGGGATGGCTACACCTTC. Protein sequence: CASRTQGRDGYTF.

This chain links TRBV4-3 with TRBJ1-3, with 9 bases matching TRBD1. This CDR3 is built from 16 residues. CDR1 is LGHNA, CDR2 YSLEER, per germline. V lost 4 bases to trimming and J lost 4 bases; unmatched junction nucleotides: 8. The CDR3 DNA is TGCGCCAGCAGCCTCCTTGGGACAGGGATCGGAAACACCATATATTTT. Protein product: CASSLLGTGIGNTIYF.

The gene calls are TRBV9 and TRBJ1-1; TRBD1 aligns across 8 bases. The CDR3 loop spans 13 amino acids. The V and J ends lost 0 bases and 7 bases, in that order; junction bases with no gene match: 2. From germline, CDR1 is SGDLS and CDR2 YYNGEE. CDR3 region: CASSVGTGNEAFF. CDR3 nucleotides: TGTGCCAGCAGCGTAGGGACAGGGAATGAAGCTTTCTTT.

The CDR3, as DNA: TGCACCAGCAGCCAAGATTCCCTAGCGGGAGGAAACACAGATACGCAGTATTTT. This codes for CTSSQDSLAGGNTDTQYF. This chain uses TRBV1 with TRBJ2-3; the table assigns TRBD2, which was not confirmed against the DNA. TRBV1 constitutes a pseudogene. This CDR3 has 18 amino acids.

This clone was found once. The chain joins TRBV27 to TRBJ2-2; D remains ambiguous. The germline V gene has CDR1 MNHEY and CDR2 SMNVEV (reference sequence). This CDR3 spans 13 amino acids. Trimming shortened V by 1 base and J by 6 bases, and 6 bases separated the two germline ends. Here the CDR3 reads CASSLYESGELFF. For the CDR3, the DNA is TGTGCCAGCAGTTTATATGAGTCCGGGGAGCTGTTTTTT.

J is TRBJ1-1 and V is TRBV6-6, with D uncertain. The CDR3 runs 16 residues. Per germline, CDR1 MNHNY and CDR2 SVGAGI (reference sequence). Trimming removed 5 bases from V and 0 bases from J, with 16 bases in between. CDR3 amino acids: CASSRPLRGMNTEAFF. The CDR3 DNA follows: TGTGCCAGCAGTCGACCCTTACGAGGCATGAACACTGAAGCTTTCTTT.

V and J are TRBV30 and TRBJ1-1; 11 bases match TRBD1. The trim removed 0 bases at V and 3 bases at J, leaving 9 bases unmatched. This CDR3 is built from 17 residues. In germline, CDR1 is GTSNPN, CDR2 SVGIG (reference sequence). Written as DNA, the CDR3 is TGTGCCTGGAGTGTACGGACAGGGGGCGGGTTGGACACTGAAGCTTTCTTT. Translation: CAWSVRTGGGLDTEAFF.

This chain uses TRBV13 with TRBJ1-2, with D perhaps matching TRBD1 (6 bases). The V gene lost 5 bases and the J gene lost 2 bases, with 12 bases spanning the gap. CDR1 PRHDT and CDR2 FYEKMQ come from the germline V gene (reference sequence). The CDR3 sequence is 14 residues long. This CDR3 is CASSPQGSNYGYTF. The CDR3, as DNA: TGTGCCAGCAGCCCACAGGGCTCAAACTATGGCTACACCTTC.

The genes are TRBV7-9 and TRBJ2-7, with 8 bases identical to TRBD1. Germline V gene lookup returns CDR1 SEHNR and CDR2 FQNEAQ (reference sequence). The ends lost 5 bases at V and 7 bases at J; junction bases unmatched: 7. The CDR3 has 13 residues. The CDR3 region is CASSPDRVGEQYF. The CDR3 region has the DNA TGTGCCAGCAGCCCGGACAGGGTAGGGGAGCAGTACTTC.

A few counts support this clone. The chain employs TRBV5-1 and TRBJ2-5, with 7 bases matching TRBD2. The CDR3 length is 16 residues. J was trimmed by 4 bases and V by 0 bases; bases with no gene match: 9. From germline, CDR1 is SGHRS and CDR2 YFSETQ. DNA for the CDR3: TGCGCCAGCAGCTTGGATCGGGGCGGGAGACGAGAGACCCAGTACTTC. As protein: CASSLDRGGRRETQYF.

This clone occurred once. The CDR3 is CASRTTTGTGITDTQYF. The CDR3, as DNA: TGTGCCAGCAGAACTACTACCGGGACAGGGATCACAGATACGCAGTATTTT. This sequence joins TRBV28 and TRBJ2-3, with 9 bases fitting TRBD1. This CDR3 is 17 amino acids long. The germline V gene encodes CDR1 MDHEN and CDR2 SYDVKM. Trimming at V came to 6 bases and at J to 2 bases, leaving 12 bases not matched to a gene.

The rearrangement uses TRBV19 and TRBJ1-5, with D possibly matching TRBD1 (6 bases). CDR3 size: 16 residues. The germline V gene encodes CDR1 LNHDA and CDR2 SQIVND (reference sequence). Trimming took 7 bases from V and 4 from J, leaving 20 bases between them. Here the CDR3 reads CASTTKDSRRNQPQHF. In DNA form, the CDR3 reads TGTGCCAGTACCACCAAGGACAGCAGAAGGAATCAGCCCCAGCATTTT. The variable domain in full, with the rest retrieved from reference TRBV19 and TRBJ1-5, is DGGITQSPKYLFRKEGQNVTLSCEQNLNHDAMYWYRQDPGQGLRLIYYSQIVNDFQKGDIAEGYSVSREKKESFPLTVTSAQKNPTAFYLCASTTKDSRRNQPQHFGDGTRLSIL.

The chain employs TRBV3-1 (or the pseudogene TRBV3-2) and TRBJ1-1; TRBD1 matches 9 bases. The CDR3 contains 14 residues. CDR1 is LGHDT and CDR2 is YNNKEL in the germline V gene (reference sequence). The V segment lost 3 bases and the J segment 5 bases; nucleotides outside the gene matches: 4. CDR3 protein: CASSQYRGLTEAFF. CDR3 sequence (DNA): TGTGCCAGCAGCCAGTACAGGGGGCTTACTGAAGCTTTCTTT.

The chain carries TRBV7-9 and TRBJ1-3, with D tentatively TRBD1 (6 bases). The CDR3 totals 15 residues. Per the germline V gene, CDR1 is SEHNR and CDR2 is FQNEAQ (reference sequence). The germline V and J ends were trimmed by 5 bases and 2 bases, with 13 bases remaining between them. The CDR3 bases are TGTGCCAGCAGCAGAGACAGGATAGCTGGAAACACCATATATTTT. Its translation is CASSRDRIAGNTIYF.

A few counts support this clone. V is TRBV30 and J is TRBJ1-5, with D hard to call. The CDR3 spans 15 residues. Trimming cost V 0 bases and J 0 bases, with 9 bases left between them. CDR1 and CDR2 (germline): GTSNPN, SVGIG (reference sequence). The CDR3 bases are TGTGCCTGGAGTGTAATGGGAGGTAGCAATCAGCCCCAGCATTTT. It encodes CAWSVMGGSNQPQHF.

The chain joins TRBV18 to TRBJ2-7; the match to TRBD2 covers 7 bases. With 1 base clipped from V and 5 bases from J, the junction kept 5 bases outside the gene matches. This CDR3 has 14 residues. The V gene's germline CDR1 is KGHSH and CDR2 LQKENI. The CDR3 region has the DNA TGTGCCAGCTCACCACAAATAGCGGGCGACGAGCAGTACTTC. Residues: CASSPQIAGDEQYF.

The chain has TRBV7-9 and TRBJ2-7; weak D call: TRBD2 (7 bases). Trimming shortened V by 1 base and J by 2 bases, and 12 bases separated the two germline ends. Per the germline V gene, CDR1 is SEHNR and CDR2 is FQNEAQ (reference sequence). The CDR3 is 15 residues long. The CDR3 sequence: CASSLEGRGPYEQYF. The CDR3 DNA follows: TGTGCCAGCAGCTTAGAAGGGCGGGGGCCCTACGAGCAGTACTTC.

The chain carries TRBV7-6 and TRBJ2-2; 9 bases agree with TRBD2. Germline CDR1 and CDR2: SGHVS and FNYEAQ. The CDR3 runs 15 residues. The J segment lost 0 bases and the V segment lost 5 bases, leaving 1 base of the junction unmatched. CDR3 region: CASSPSGTNTGELFF. DNA of the CDR3: TGTGCCAGCAGCCCTAGCGGGACGAACACCGGGGAGCTGTTTTTT.